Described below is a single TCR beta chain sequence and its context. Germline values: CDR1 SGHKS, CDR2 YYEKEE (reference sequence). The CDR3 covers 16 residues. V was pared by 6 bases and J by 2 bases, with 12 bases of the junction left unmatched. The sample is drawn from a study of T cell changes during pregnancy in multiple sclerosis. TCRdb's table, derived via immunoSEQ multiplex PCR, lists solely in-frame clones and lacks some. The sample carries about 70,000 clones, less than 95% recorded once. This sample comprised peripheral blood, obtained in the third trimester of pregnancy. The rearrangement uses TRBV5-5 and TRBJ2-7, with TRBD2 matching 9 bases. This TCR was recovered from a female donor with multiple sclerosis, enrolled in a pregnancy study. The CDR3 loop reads CASTRDSGGTTYEQYF. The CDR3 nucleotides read TGTGCCAGCACCCGAGACAGCGGGGGGACGACCTACGAGCAGTACTTC. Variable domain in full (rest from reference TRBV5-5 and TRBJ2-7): DAGVTQSPTHLIKTRGQQVTLRCSPISGHKSVSWYQQVLGQGPQFIFQYYEKEERGRGNFPDRFSARQFPNYSSELNVNALLLGDSALYLCASTRDSGGTTYEQYFGPGTRLTVT.